Below, 18 T cell receptor beta chains from the same sample are listed, as sequenced in a study of T-cell reconstitution after alpha-beta-depleted transplantation in children. Researchers prepared the TCRbeta library using unique molecular identifiers, the study reports. TCRdb re-analysed the PCR reads in MiXCR, keeping a single row per CDR3 protein. The sample carries approximately 1,000,000 distinct CDR3 sequences, less than 30% recorded once. This specimen was PBMCs, mostly from graft donor cells, taken 360 days after TCRalphabeta/CD19-depleted stem cell transplant. These receptors were collected from a boy younger than two who had a stem cell transplant for SCID, so the T cells may come from the graft donor.

This clonotype occurred a few times. The chain uses TRBV20-1 and TRBJ2-1; D remains unclear. The CDR3 is 10 amino acids. The V gene's germline CDR1 is DFQATT and CDR2 SNEGSKA (reference sequence). V lost 5 bases and J lost 13, with 12 bases in between. Written as DNA, the CDR3 is TGCAGTGCTCCTGGACCCCTCCAGTTCTTC. Amino acid sequence: CSAPGPLQFF.

This clonotype was counted between two and nine times. The chain links TRBV6-5 to TRBJ2-5; no definite D call. Looked up from germline, CDR1 is MNHEY and CDR2 is SVGAGI. V lost 2 bases and J 3 bases, leaving 22 bases between the germline ends. There are 18 residues in the CDR3. CDR3 DNA sequence: TGTGCCAGCAGTTACGGCGTAGTGGGATGGGTGAGCAAAGAGACCCAGTACTTC. Translated, it gives CASSYGVVGWVSKETQYF.

The chain employs TRBV5-1 and TRBJ2-5; 12 bases are shared with TRBD2. J lost 4 bases, V lost 4 bases, and 5 bases had no gene match. The length of the CDR3 is 15 residues. The germline gives CDR1 SGHRS, CDR2 YFSETQ. The CDR3 spells CASSRGLAGRETQYF. The CDR3 DNA reads TGCGCCAGCAGCCGCGGACTAGCGGGGAGAGAGACCCAGTACTTC.

The chain uses TRBV2 and TRBJ2-1; perhaps TRBD2 as D (5 bases). V was shortened by 6 bases and J by 6 bases, with 21 bases between the two germline ends. The CDR3 is 16 residues long. The germline V gene has CDR1 SNHLY and CDR2 FYNNEI. This CDR3 is CASSLIIVLVTNEQFF. CDR3 nucleotides: TGTGCCAGCAGCCTGATTATAGTACTAGTTACCAATGAGCAGTTCTTC.

This clonotype was seen more than once but under ten times. The rearrangement uses TRBV4-2 and TRBJ2-3; possibly TRBD2 for D (6 bases). The length of the CDR3 is 16 residues. From germline, CDR1 is LGHNA and CDR2 YNFKEQ. Deletions cut 1 base from V and 3 bases from J, with 14 bases between. The CDR3 is CASSQVGLGGTDTQYF. DNA of the CDR3: TGTGCCAGCAGCCAAGTGGGGCTTGGGGGGACAGATACGCAGTATTTT.

This clonotype occurred a few times. The genes are TRBV20-1 and TRBJ2-5; TRBD1 aligns across 8 bases. This CDR3 region has 13 residues. Germline V gives CDR1 DFQATT, CDR2 SNEGSKA (reference sequence). V dropped 5 bases and J dropped 5; count of bases not matched to a gene: 7. The CDR3 DNA reads as TGCAGTGCTTGGAACGGACAGGGTGAGACCCAGTACTTC. Translating gives CSAWNGQGETQYF.

The rearrangement uses TRBV5-1 and TRBJ2-3, with TRBD2 matching 10 bases. There are 17 residues in the CDR3. The V segment lost 0 bases and the J segment 6 bases; nucleotides outside the gene matches: 10. Per germline, CDR1 SGHRS and CDR2 YFSETQ. CDR3 DNA: TGCGCCAGCAGCTTGGACGTTAGCGGGGGGTCTTGGGATACGCAGTATTTT. It translates to CASSLDVSGGSWDTQYF.

The rearrangement joins TRBV20-1 to TRBJ2-1; TRBD1 or TRBD2 may be the D gene (5 bases each). Germline CDR1 reads DFQATT; CDR2 reads SNEGSKA (reference sequence). The CDR3 length is 12 residues. Trimming stripped 3 bases from V and 7 bases from J, with 10 bases between. CDR3 sequence reads: CSASEWGNEQFF. The CDR3 coding sequence is TGCAGTGCTAGTGAATGGGGGAATGAGCAGTTCTTC.

The rearrangement links TRBV18 to TRBJ2-3; 8 nucleotides align to TRBD2. The CDR3 contains 15 residues. CDR1 and CDR2 (germline): KGHSH, LQKENI. Trimming removed 0 bases from V and 2 bases from J; junction bases left unmatched: 1. The CDR3 protein is CASSPPGLDTDTQYF. CDR3 nucleotide sequence: TGTGCCAGCTCACCACCGGGACTAGACACAGATACGCAGTATTTT.

On this clonotype itself: One end of the junction fails to match germline, which may point to a read error. The CDR3 region has the DNA TGCTGTGCTAGAGTCGGCCCCCGGAGCTCCTACAATGAGCAGTTCTTC. Its translation is CCARVGPRSSYNEQFF. The rearrangement joins TRBV20-1 to TRBJ2-1, with D unclear. This CDR3 comprises 16 residues. CDR1 DFQATT and CDR2 SNEGSKA come from the germline V gene (reference sequence).

This clonotype was seen only a few times. The V gene is TRBV12-3 or TRBV12-4, the J gene TRBJ1-1, with 7 nucleotides matching TRBD1. The CDR3 spans 16 residues. With V trimmed by 6 bases and J by 3 bases, 13 bases remained unmatched. The CDR3 reads CASSSALRQGDTEAFF. In DNA, the CDR3 is TGTGCCAGCAGCTCCGCCCTGCGGCAGGGGGACACTGAAGCTTTCTTT.

A few counts support this clonotype. This chain's CDR3 is CASSLDPVDYEQYF. CDR3 coding DNA: TGCGCCAGCAGCTTGGACCCGGTCGACTACGAGCAGTACTTC. V and J are TRBV5-1 and TRBJ2-7, with no clear D. The germline V gene encodes CDR1 SGHRS and CDR2 YFSETQ. The CDR3 runs to 14 residues. V was cut by 0 bases and J by 3 bases, with 10 bases left in between.

This clonotype was seen a few times. The chain links TRBV6-2 or TRBV6-3 to TRBJ2-1; 12 nucleotides align to TRBD1. The CDR3 has 16 residues. The V gene end was trimmed by 2 bases and the J gene end by 8 bases; junction bases not matched to a gene: 7. Germline CDR1 is MNHEY and CDR2 is SVGEGT. The CDR3 sequence: CASSYASGTGGDEQFF. In nucleotides, the CDR3 is TGTGCCAGCAGTTACGCCAGTGGGACAGGGGGCGATGAGCAGTTCTTC.

This clonotype was seen at least ten times. The V call is TRBV5-1, the J call TRBJ2-1; the D call may be TRBD1 or TRBD2 (5 bases each). The CDR3 is 15 amino acids. Trimming removed 1 base at V and 5 bases at J, with 13 bases between. Germline CDR1 reads SGHRS; CDR2 reads YFSETQ. Here the CDR3 reads CASSLLWDPDNEQFF. The DNA of the CDR3 is TGCGCCAGCAGCTTGCTTTGGGACCCCGACAATGAGCAGTTCTTC. Combining the CDR3 with reference TRBV5-1 and TRBJ2-1 gives the whole variable domain KAGVTQTPRYLIKTRGQQVTLSCSPISGHRSVSWYQQTPGQGLQFLFEYFSETQRNKGNFPGRFSGRQFSNSRSEMNVSTLELGDSALYLCASSLLWDPDNEQFFGPGTRLTVL.

The V and J genes are TRBV7-1 and TRBJ2-5, with TRBD1 as a possible D gene (6 bases). TRBV7-1 is labeled an ORF, and its function is uncertain. The CDR3 extends over 14 amino acids. Trimming shortened V by 8 bases and J by 2 bases, and 15 bases separated the two germline ends. The CDR3, as DNA: TGTGCCAGCCGATCCCTTGACAGGCAAGAGACCCAGTACTTC. It yields the protein CASRSLDRQETQYF.

The chain is built from TRBV24-1 and TRBJ2-3; no definite D call. CDR1 and CDR2 (germline): KGHDR, SFDVKD. CDR3 size: 14 residues. V lost 4 bases and J lost 1, with 8 bases in between. The CDR3 loop is CATSETVGTDTQYF. The CDR3 DNA reads as TGTGCCACCAGTGAAACTGTCGGCACAGATACGCAGTATTTT.

This chain connects TRBV29-1 to TRBJ2-5; 12 nucleotides align to TRBD1. The germline gives CDR1 SQVTM, CDR2 ANQGSEA. V lost 7 bases, J lost 5 bases, and 8 bases stayed unmatched. The CDR3 sequence is 14 residues long. The CDR3 here is CSADGTGGRETQYF. The CDR3 DNA reads TGCAGCGCTGACGGGACAGGGGGCAGGGAGACCCAGTACTTC.

The V and J genes are TRBV7-7 and TRBJ1-2; the match to TRBD1 covers 8 bases. V shed 2 bases, J shed 0 bases, and the junction held 11 bases outside the gene matches. The length of the CDR3 is 18 residues. The germline gives CDR1 SSHAT, CDR2 FNYEAQ (reference sequence). The CDR3 nucleotides are TGTGCCAGCAGCTTACGCCCCAGGACAGGGCATCCTAACTATGGCTACACCTTC. Translated, it gives CASSLRPRTGHPNYGYTF.